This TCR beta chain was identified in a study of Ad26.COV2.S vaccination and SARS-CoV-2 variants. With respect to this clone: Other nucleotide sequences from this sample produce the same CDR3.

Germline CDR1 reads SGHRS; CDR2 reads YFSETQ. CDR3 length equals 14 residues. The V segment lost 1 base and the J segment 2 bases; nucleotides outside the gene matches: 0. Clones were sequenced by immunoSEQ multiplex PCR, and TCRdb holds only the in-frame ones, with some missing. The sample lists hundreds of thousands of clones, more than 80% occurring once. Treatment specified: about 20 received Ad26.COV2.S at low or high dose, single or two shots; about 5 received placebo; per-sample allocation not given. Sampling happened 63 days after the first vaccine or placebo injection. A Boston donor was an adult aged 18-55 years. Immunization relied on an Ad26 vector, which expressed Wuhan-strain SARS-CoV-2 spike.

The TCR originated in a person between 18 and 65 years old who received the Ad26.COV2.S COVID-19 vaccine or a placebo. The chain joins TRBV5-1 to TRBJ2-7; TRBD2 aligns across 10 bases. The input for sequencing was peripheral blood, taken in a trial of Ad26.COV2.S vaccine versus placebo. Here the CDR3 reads CASSLTSGAYEQYF. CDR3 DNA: TGCGCCAGCAGCTTGACTAGCGGGGCCTACGAGCAGTACTTC.